The 6 T cell receptor beta chains below were found in one sample sequenced in a study of regulatory T cells in long-lasting Graves disease. The TCR beta library used iRepertoire HTBI primers with Arm-PCR amplification of CDR3. TCRdb used MiXCR to reprocess the multiplex PCR reads, holding one entry per CDR3 protein. This table holds 550,000 to 600,000 distinct CDR3 sequences, about 16% found once. Time point denoted: newly diagnosed GD, antithyroid drugs for less than 3 months. Generation of the TCR library employed RNA extracted from PBMCs. These data were likewise used in another study, on T cells in Graves' hyperthyroidism and ophthalmopathy.

This specimen was peripheral blood mononuclear cells (PBMCs), taken at new diagnosis, from a patient treated with antithyroid drugs. The receptors originated from a man between 18 and 29 years old with Graves disease.

The rearrangement links TRBV29-1 to TRBJ1-1, with 11 bases aligning to TRBD1. Germline V gene data show CDR1 as SQVTM and CDR2 as ANQGSEA. The CDR3 totals 18 residues. Losses at the gene ends were 0 bases for V and 0 bases for J; bases not matched to a gene: 9. CDR3 region: CSVEDLGTGGRLNTEAFF. CDR3 coding DNA: TGCAGCGTTGAAGATCTAGGGACAGGGGGGAGACTGAACACTGAAGCTTTCTTT.

The V call is TRBV4-1, the J call TRBJ2-7; 11 bases align to TRBD1. CDR3 length: 16 amino acids. Trimming took 3 bases from V and 2 from J; bases not matched to a gene: 6. Per germline, CDR1 MGHRA and CDR2 YSYEKL. The CDR3 sequence is CASSHVPGQGAYEQYF. The CDR3, as DNA: TGCGCCAGCAGCCACGTACCGGGACAGGGGGCCTACGAGCAGTACTTC.

The rearrangement links TRBV5-6 to TRBJ1-5; 10 nucleotides line up with TRBD1. The V segment lost 3 bases and the J segment 2 bases; nucleotides outside the gene matches: 5. This CDR3 spans 16 amino acids. The germline V gene has CDR1 SGHDT and CDR2 YYEEEE. The CDR3 region has the DNA TGTGCCAGCAGCTGGGGGACAGGGGTAGGCAATCAGCCCCAGCATTTT. It specifies CASSWGTGVGNQPQHF.

The chain combines TRBV7-2 with TRBJ1-1; perhaps TRBD1 as D (5 bases). Looked up from germline, CDR1 is SGHTA and CDR2 is FQGNSA. There are 15 residues in the CDR3. V was cut by 5 bases and J by 4 bases, with 17 bases left in between. DNA for the CDR3: TGTGCCAGCAGCCCGTCAGGGTCTGTGTCCACTGAAGCTTTCTTT. Translating gives CASSPSGSVSTEAFF.

This clonotype was recorded many times. The rearrangement uses TRBV20-1 and TRBJ2-7, with 9 bases identical to TRBD1. Germline CDR1 is DFQATT and CDR2 is SNEGSKA (reference sequence). V shed 0 bases and J 3 bases; nucleotides not matched to a gene: 3. The length of the CDR3 is 14 residues. The CDR3 sequence is CSARERQGGYEQYF. The CDR3 DNA follows: TGCAGTGCTAGAGAGAGACAGGGGGGCTACGAGCAGTACTTC.

The V gene is TRBV29-1, the J gene TRBJ2-3; 9 positions match TRBD2. V lost 5 bases to trimming and J lost 8 bases; unmatched junction nucleotides: 11. Germline V CDR1 and CDR2: SQVTM, ANQGSEA. CDR3 length: 14 residues. Written as DNA, the CDR3 is TGCAGCGTTCTAACGGCGGGAGGGCCGCGTACGCAGTATTTT. This codes for CSVLTAGGPRTQYF.